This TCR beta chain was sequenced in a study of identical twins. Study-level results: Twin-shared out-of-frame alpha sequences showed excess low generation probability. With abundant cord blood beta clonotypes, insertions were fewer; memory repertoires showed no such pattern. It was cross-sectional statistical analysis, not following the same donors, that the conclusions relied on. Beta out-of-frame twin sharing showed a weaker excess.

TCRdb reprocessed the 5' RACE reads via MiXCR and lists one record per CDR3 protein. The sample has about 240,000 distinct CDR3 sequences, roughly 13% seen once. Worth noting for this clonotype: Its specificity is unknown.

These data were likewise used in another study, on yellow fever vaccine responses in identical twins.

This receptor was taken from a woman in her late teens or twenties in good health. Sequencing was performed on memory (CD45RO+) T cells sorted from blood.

This CDR3 reads CASSPRSPTGQGANVLTF. Written as DNA, the CDR3 is TGTGCCAGCTCACCCCGAAGTCCCACAGGGCAGGGGGCCAACGTCCTGACTTTC. This chain connects TRBV18 to TRBJ2-6; a possible D gene is TRBD1 (6 bases). The CDR3 runs 18 residues. Trimming left V 3 bases short and J 4 bases short, with 19 bases between. Germline V CDR1 and CDR2: KGHSH, LQKENI.